This T cell receptor (beta chain) stems from a study of shared clonotypes between healthy human individuals. Study context: The cohort comprised a couple of women and a few men. Their ages spanned 18 to 49 years.

The CDR3 is 15 residues long. Germline V gene lookup returns CDR1 SNHLY and CDR2 FYNNEI. Trimming at V came to 6 bases and at J to 4 bases, leaving 6 bases not matched to a gene. Findings and caveats of the study: Naive subsets, compared against memory subsets, generally had larger estimated richness values.

With respect to this clone: Its specificity is not known. Other DNA sequences in the same sample also yield this CDR3.

As originally analysed: ImmunoSEQ output lacked quality scores and full-length reads, limiting matched filtering. The assay was immunoSEQ multiplex PCR, and TCRdb's table has in-frame clones only and misses some. The V and J calls and clone size were taken over from that table, and D and trimming were inferred from the DNA. Found here are some 660,000 clones, around four fifths of them singletons; the top ten hold 1.5% to 2%. This TCR was sampled from a woman in her twenties or thirties in good health. J is TRBJ1-5 and V is TRBV2; 10 nucleotides line up with TRBD1. Sequenced input: memory CD4+ T cells sorted from blood. The subset here: CD45RA-negative fraction. The CDR3 loop is CASSRQGARNQPQHF. CDR3 sequence (DNA): TGTGCCAGCAGCAGACAGGGGGCGAGAAATCAGCCCCAGCATTTT.